Listed here are 24 T cell receptor beta chains from one sample, sequenced in a study of T-cell memory formation after mild COVID-19. TCRdb re-derived calls from the 5' RACE reads in MiXCR, one entry per CDR3 protein. Of about 340,000 distinct CDR3 sequences listed, approximately 16% are singletons. Sequences were obtained from PBMCs or a T cell subset sorted from them (not recorded which). Receptors originate from a man younger than 30 who had mild COVID-19 (a few samples of this study predate the infection). Cell type and time point are not known.

The J gene is TRBJ1-5, the V gene TRBV19; D unclear. Looked up from germline, CDR1 is LNHDA and CDR2 is SQIVND (reference sequence). The CDR3 sequence is 13 residues long. The V gene lost 5 bases and the J gene lost 7 bases, with 12 bases spanning the gap. The chain's CDR3 is CASSPPHSQPQHF. The CDR3 nucleotides are TGTGCCAGTAGTCCACCCCACAGCCAGCCCCAGCATTTT.

The chain joins TRBV7-2 to TRBJ1-5; 7 nucleotides match TRBD1. The V and J ends lost 3 bases and 7 bases, in that order; junction bases with no gene match: 9. CDR3 size: 15 residues. Germline V gives CDR1 SGHTA, CDR2 FQGNSA. The CDR3, as DNA: TGTGCCAGCAGCTTCTATCGACAGGGTGGACAGCCCCAGCATTTT. It yields the protein CASSFYRQGGQPQHF.

In this sample, this clonotype turned up once. The chain couples TRBV7-9 to TRBJ1-1, with TRBD1 matching 9 bases. From germline, CDR1 is SEHNR and CDR2 FQNEAQ (reference sequence). The V and J ends lost 5 bases and 1 base, in that order; junction bases with no gene match: 8. This CDR3 comprises 16 residues. The CDR3 loop is CASSPSGTGTNTEAFF. For the CDR3, the DNA is TGTGCCAGCAGCCCCTCGGGGACAGGGACGAACACTGAAGCTTTCTTT. The whole variable domain, filled in from reference TRBV7-9 and TRBJ1-1, reads DTGVSQNPRHKITKRGQNVTFRCDPISEHNRLYWYRQTLGQGPEFLTYFQNEAQLEKSRLLSDRFSAERPKGSFSTLEIQRTEQGDSAMYLCASSPSGTGTNTEAFFGQGTRLTVV.

This clonotype has more than one count but fewer than ten. V gene TRBV20-1 combines with J gene TRBJ2-7; 13 bases fit TRBD2. From germline, CDR1 is DFQATT and CDR2 SNEGSKA (reference sequence). The CDR3 spans 14 residues. After removal of 4 bases from V and 2 bases from J, the junction contained 2 bases not matched to a gene. In nucleotides, the CDR3 is TGCAGTGCTATGGGGACTAGCGGGGCCTACGAGCAGTACTTC. It specifies CSAMGTSGAYEQYF.

This chain connects TRBV5-1 to TRBJ1-4, with D unresolved. The germline gives CDR1 SGHRS, CDR2 YFSETQ. The CDR3 is 14 amino acids. Trimming stripped 3 bases from V and 0 bases from J, with 6 bases between. DNA of the CDR3: TGCGCCAGCAGCTACCGCTCAACTAATGAAAAACTGTTTTTT. It encodes CASSYRSTNEKLFF.

V usage is TRBV3-1 and J usage is TRBJ2-5; TRBD2 is a possible D gene (5 bases). CDR3 length: 14 residues. The ends were cut back, 0 bases at V and 5 bases at J, with 10 bases in the middle. CDR1 is LGHDT, CDR2 YNNKEL, per germline (reference sequence). The CDR3 nucleotides are TGTGCCAGCAGCCAAGAGAGGGCGAGCGAGACCCAGTACTTC. It specifies CASSQERASETQYF.

The CDR3 protein is CASSLGGRLNTEAFF. The CDR3 bases are TGTGCCAGCAGTTTAGGGGGCCGACTGAACACTGAAGCTTTCTTT. J is TRBJ1-1 and V is TRBV27, with D possibly matching TRBD1 (6 bases). From germline, CDR1 is MNHEY and CDR2 SMNVEV (reference sequence). Trimming stripped 2 bases from V and 0 bases from J, with 10 bases between. CDR3 length equals 15 residues.

This clonotype was recorded many times. The J gene is TRBJ1-6, the V gene TRBV7-2; D call uncertain. The CDR3 totals 14 residues. Trimming took off 6 bases at V and 0 bases at J, with 6 bases between the two ends. Germline-derived CDR1 and CDR2 are SGHTA and FQGNSA. The CDR3 reads CASRGSSYNSPLHF. CDR3 nucleotide sequence: TGTGCCAGCAGGGGGAGCTCCTATAATTCACCCCTCCACTTT.

This clonotype is a singleton in its sample. The chain employs TRBV6-5 and TRBJ2-7, with 7 bases aligning to TRBD1. In germline, CDR1 is MNHEY, CDR2 SVGAGI. The CDR3 consists of 17 residues. The V segment lost 6 bases and the J segment 3 bases; nucleotides outside the gene matches: 17. Here the CDR3 DNA reads TGTGCCAGCAGATCCCCACCCCCCAGACAGGGTGGCTACGAGCAGTACGTC. Translating gives CASRSPPPRQGGYEQYV.

This clonotype was seen ten or more times. This rearrangement joins TRBV7-2 to TRBJ2-1; 9 bases agree with TRBD2. V trimming: 8 bases; J trimming: 0 bases; junction bases outside the gene matches: 5. The CDR3 sequence is 15 residues long. CDR1 and CDR2 (germline): SGHTA, FQGNSA. CDR3 protein: CASEGGRDSYNEQFF. In DNA, the CDR3 is TGTGCCAGCGAGGGCGGGAGGGACTCCTACAATGAGCAGTTCTTC. Full variable domain (outside the CDR3, taken from reference TRBV7-2 and TRBJ2-1): GAGVSQSPSNKVTEKGKDVELRCDPISGHTALYWYRQSLGQGLEFLIYFQGNSAPDKSGLPSDRFSAERTGGSVSTLTIQRTQQEDSAVYLCASEGGRDSYNEQFFGPGTRLTVL.

In its sample, this clonotype was seen many times. CDR3: CASSQEWLAGTYEQYF. In DNA, the CDR3 is TGCGCCAGCAGCCAAGAATGGCTAGCGGGGACCTACGAGCAGTACTTC. V usage is TRBV4-3 and J usage is TRBJ2-7; 9 bases are shared with TRBD2. J lost 2 bases, V lost 0 bases, and 5 bases had no gene match. The CDR3 consists of 16 residues. CDR1 is LGHNA and CDR2 is YSLEER in the germline V gene.

This clonotype was recorded a few times. V usage is TRBV20-1 and J usage is TRBJ2-1; 12 bases map to TRBD2. Germline CDR1 reads DFQATT; CDR2 reads SNEGSKA (reference sequence). This CDR3 region has 15 residues. Losses at the gene ends were 3 bases for V and 6 bases for J; bases not matched to a gene: 6. The CDR3 bases are TGCAGTGCTAGTACCTGGACTAGCGGGGCCAATGAGCAGTTCTTC. This encodes CSASTWTSGANEQFF.

This clonotype appeared many times. V and J are TRBV12-3 or TRBV12-4 and TRBJ2-1, with 7 bases aligning to TRBD1. The CDR3 length is 14 residues. Losses at the gene ends were 6 bases for V and 3 bases for J; bases not matched to a gene: 5. This CDR3 reads CASRHRGVYNEQFF. The CDR3 bases are TGTGCCAGCAGACACAGGGGAGTCTACAATGAGCAGTTCTTC.

The chain is built from TRBV7-2 and TRBJ1-4; D call uncertain. Trimming pared 3 bases from V and 8 bases from J, leaving 10 bases between. The CDR3 runs 13 residues. The germline V gene encodes CDR1 SGHTA and CDR2 FQGNSA. The DNA for the CDR3 is TGTGCCAGCAGCTTCCGGACCGACGAAAAACTGTTTTTT. Translation: CASSFRTDEKLFF. Full variable domain (remainder filled in from reference TRBV7-2 and TRBJ1-4): GAGVSQSPSNKVTEKGKDVELRCDPISGHTALYWYRQSLGQGLEFLIYFQGNSAPDKSGLPSDRFSAERTGGSVSTLTIQRTQQEDSAVYLCASSFRTDEKLFFGSGTQLSVL.

The CDR3 protein is CASSLAGANSPLHF. The CDR3 DNA reads TGTGCCAGCAGCCTGGCGGGGGCGAATTCACCCCTCCACTTT. The chain recombines TRBV7-3 with TRBJ1-6; weak D call: TRBD1 (6 bases). The V gene's germline CDR1 is SGHTA and CDR2 FQGTGA. The CDR3 sequence is 14 residues long. V lost 5 bases and J 7 bases, leaving 12 bases between the germline ends.

This clonotype was recorded many times. The chain is built from TRBV5-1 and TRBJ2-3; no clear D. Per germline, CDR1 SGHRS and CDR2 YFSETQ. Trimming shortened V by 2 bases and J by 2 bases, and 15 bases separated the two germline ends. The CDR3 is 16 residues long. This CDR3 is CASSFSQVIHTDTQYF. In DNA, the CDR3 is TGCGCCAGCAGCTTTTCTCAGGTGATCCACACAGATACGCAGTATTTT.

This clonotype is a singleton in its sample. The chain joins TRBV20-1 to TRBJ1-2, with 11 bases aligning to TRBD1. Germline CDR1 reads DFQATT; CDR2 reads SNEGSKA (reference sequence). After removal of 5 bases from V and 8 bases from J, the junction contained 10 bases not matched to a gene. CDR3 length: 14 residues. For the CDR3, the DNA is TGCAGTGCTCACCCCGCGGGACAGGGGGTCGGCTACACCTTC. It is translated as CSAHPAGQGVGYTF.

The genes are TRBV5-6 and TRBJ2-7; TRBD1 matches 9 bases. The CDR3 runs 14 residues. Germline trimming cut 1 base from V and 6 bases from J; bases unmatched to any gene: 5. Germline V lookup: CDR1 SGHDT, CDR2 YYEEEE. Here the CDR3 DNA reads TGTGCCAGCAGCTTGCCGGGACAGGGTTCCGAGCAGTACTTC. This encodes CASSLPGQGSEQYF.

The chain links TRBV15 to TRBJ2-1; 14 bases align to TRBD2. In germline, CDR1 is LNHNV, CDR2 YYDKDF (reference sequence). This CDR3 contains 14 residues. The V and J ends lost 8 bases and 9 bases, in that order; junction bases with no gene match: 6. The CDR3 loop reads CATRTSGGMGEQFF. The DNA for the CDR3 is TGTGCCACCCGGACTAGCGGGGGGATGGGTGAGCAGTTCTTC.

This clonotype was found a few times. The DNA is left out, because the CDR3 cannot be placed on it with certainty; the CDR3 is given as TCRdb lists it. The chain combines TRBV19 with TRBJ1-5. The CDR3 comprises 15 residues, both ends counted. The germline CDR1 and CDR2 sequences are LNHDA and SQIVND (reference sequence). CDR3 loop: CASSIFWRSNQPQHF.

CDR3 region: CASSFGGQGDSPLHF. CDR3 nucleotides: TGTGCCAGCAGCTTCGGCGGACAGGGGGATTCACCCCTCCACTTT. V and J are TRBV7-9 and TRBJ1-6; 10 bases fit TRBD1. Germline V lookup: CDR1 SEHNR, CDR2 FQNEAQ (reference sequence). V lost 3 bases and J lost 8; bases outside the gene matches: 4. The CDR3 extends over 15 amino acids. Full variable domain (remainder filled in from reference TRBV7-9 and TRBJ1-6): DTGVSQNPRHKITKRGQNVTFRCDPISEHNRLYWYRQTLGQGPEFLTYFQNEAQLEKSRLLSDRFSAERPKGSFSTLEIQRTEQGDSAMYLCASSFGGQGDSPLHFGNGTRLTVT.

The chain has TRBV20-1 and TRBJ2-1; D not certain. The V gene's germline CDR1 is DFQATT and CDR2 SNEGSKA (reference sequence). The CDR3 runs 12 residues. Between the trimmed V and J ends, which lost 1 base and 5 bases, there was a span of 6 bases. The CDR3 DNA is TGCAGTGCTAGAGGCCTGAACAATGAGCAGTTCTTC. It specifies CSARGLNNEQFF.

This clonotype appeared a few times. V gene TRBV6-6 combines with J gene TRBJ2-7, with 11 bases aligning to TRBD2. Germline V gives CDR1 MNHNY, CDR2 SVGAGI (reference sequence). Germline trimming cut 1 base from V and 2 bases from J; bases unmatched to any gene: 7. The CDR3 extends over 17 amino acids. This CDR3 is CASSYWASGGTAYEQYF. CDR3 sequence (DNA): TGTGCCAGCAGTTACTGGGCTAGCGGGGGGACTGCCTACGAGCAGTACTTC.

The V gene is TRBV29-1, the J gene TRBJ2-3; D is unclear. This CDR3 contains 14 residues. The germline V gene has CDR1 SQVTM and CDR2 ANQGSEA. The germline V and J ends were trimmed by 4 bases and 6 bases, with 17 bases remaining between them. CDR3 loop: CSVVGRSPRDTQYF. CDR3 nucleotide sequence: TGCAGCGTTGTTGGACGATCCCCAAGGGATACGCAGTATTTT.